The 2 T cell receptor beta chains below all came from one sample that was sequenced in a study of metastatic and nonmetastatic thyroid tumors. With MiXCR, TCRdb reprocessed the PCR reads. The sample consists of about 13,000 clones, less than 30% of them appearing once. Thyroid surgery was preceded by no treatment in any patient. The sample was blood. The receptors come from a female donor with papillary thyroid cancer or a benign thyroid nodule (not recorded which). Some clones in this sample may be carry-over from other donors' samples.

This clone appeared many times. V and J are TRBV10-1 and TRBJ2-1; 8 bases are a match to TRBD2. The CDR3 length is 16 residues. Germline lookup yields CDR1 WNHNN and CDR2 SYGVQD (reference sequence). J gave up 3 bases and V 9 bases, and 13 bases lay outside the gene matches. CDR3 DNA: TGCGCCAGTAGCGGGGCTGAACTATCCCACTACAATGAGCAGTTCTTC. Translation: CASSGAELSHYNEQFF.

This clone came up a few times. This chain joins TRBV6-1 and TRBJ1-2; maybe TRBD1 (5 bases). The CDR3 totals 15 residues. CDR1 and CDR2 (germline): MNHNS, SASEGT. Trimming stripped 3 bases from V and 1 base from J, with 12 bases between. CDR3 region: CASSEGGGGNYGYTF. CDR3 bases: TGTGCCAGCAGTGAGGGGGGAGGAGGTAACTATGGCTACACCTTC.